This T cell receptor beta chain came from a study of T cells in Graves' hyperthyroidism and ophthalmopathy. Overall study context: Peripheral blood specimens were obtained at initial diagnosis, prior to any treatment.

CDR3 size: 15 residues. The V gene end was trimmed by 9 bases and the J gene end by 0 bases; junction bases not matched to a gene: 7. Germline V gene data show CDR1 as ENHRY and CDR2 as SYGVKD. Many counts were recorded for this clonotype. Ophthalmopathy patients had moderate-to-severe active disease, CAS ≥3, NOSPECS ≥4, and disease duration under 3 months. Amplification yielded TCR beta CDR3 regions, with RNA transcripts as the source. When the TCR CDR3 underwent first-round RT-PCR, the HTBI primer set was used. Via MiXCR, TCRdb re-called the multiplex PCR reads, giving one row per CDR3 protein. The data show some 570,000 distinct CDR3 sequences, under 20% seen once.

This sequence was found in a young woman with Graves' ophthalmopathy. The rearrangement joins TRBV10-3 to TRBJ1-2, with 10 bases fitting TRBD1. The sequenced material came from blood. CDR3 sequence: CAIRTGGETNYGYTF. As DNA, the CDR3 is TGTGCCATAAGGACAGGGGGGGAGACTAACTATGGCTACACCTTC.